Included here is one T cell receptor (beta chain) sequence, with context. This entry belongs to a study of T-cell reconstitution after alpha-beta-depleted transplantation in children. J lost 5 bases, V lost 0 bases, and 8 bases had no gene match. Germline loops: CDR1 SGHRS, CDR2 YFSETQ. The CDR3 is made up of 16 amino acids. TCRbeta library preparation incorporated unique molecular identifiers. Each CDR3 protein gets one entry after TCRdb re-called the PCR reads with MiXCR. The sample records around 600,000 distinct CDR3 sequences, roughly 15% being singletons. This sequence originates from a human donor who donated a stem cell graft to a child with acute myeloid leukemia. Sequencing used PBMCs from the stem cell graft donor, obtained from the stem cell graft. The chain employs TRBV5-1 and TRBJ2-5; TRBD2 matches at 9 bases. CDR3 residues: CASSLVGGGAGETQYF. The CDR3 nucleotides are TGCGCCAGCAGCTTGGTTGGCGGGGGGGCAGGTGAGACCCAGTACTTC.